This TCR beta chain originates from a study of CD8+CD57+ T cells in acquired aplastic anemia. Study context: Across the sorted CD4+ and CD8+ cells, DNA amounts averaged about 3 ug. Whole-study results and caveats: About 30 CD8+ CDR3 sequences occurred in both the patients and the controls.

This clonotype was observed once. Its antigen is undetermined. Possible read error: a much larger clone is one base away. Template material for TCR beta VDJ and CDR3 profiling consisted of genomic DNA. From the reads, TCRdb called clonotypes with MiXCR, one entry per CDR3 protein. The table lists about 150,000 distinct CDR3 sequences, roughly 50% of them singletons. Germline values: CDR1 MNHEY, CDR2 SVGEGT. The V end was cut by 6 bases, the J end by 5 bases, with 14 bases between. The CDR3 has 13 residues. Sequencing was done on patients that had shown CD8+CD57+ cell expansion by flow cytometry. The rearrangement joins TRBV6-2 or TRBV6-3 to TRBJ2-7; D might be TRBD1 or TRBD2, each matching 5 bases. The source of this sequence is a human donor with aplastic anemia. The sequenced sample was sorted CD4+, CD8+, or CD8+CD57+ T cells (not recorded which) from PBMCs. CDR3 in DNA: TGTGCCAGCAGGCCCGCAGGGAGTAACGAGCAGTACTTC. It translates to CASRPAGSNEQYF.